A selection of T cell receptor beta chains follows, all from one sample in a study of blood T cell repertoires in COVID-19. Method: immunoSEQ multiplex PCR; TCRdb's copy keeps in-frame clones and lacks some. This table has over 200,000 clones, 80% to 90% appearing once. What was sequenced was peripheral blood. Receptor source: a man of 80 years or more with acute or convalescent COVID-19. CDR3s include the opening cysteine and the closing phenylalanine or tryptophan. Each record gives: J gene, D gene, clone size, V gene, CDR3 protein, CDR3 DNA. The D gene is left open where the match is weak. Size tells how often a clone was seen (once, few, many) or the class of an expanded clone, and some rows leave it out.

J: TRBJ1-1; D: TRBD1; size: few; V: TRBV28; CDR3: CASSRRGANTEAFF; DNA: TGTGCCAGCAGCCGCAGGGGGGCTAACACTGAAGCTTTCTTT
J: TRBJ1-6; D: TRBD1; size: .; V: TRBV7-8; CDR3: CASSNRGSSYNSPLHF; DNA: TGTGCCAGCAGCAACAGGGGGAGCTCCTATAATTCACCCCTCCACTTT
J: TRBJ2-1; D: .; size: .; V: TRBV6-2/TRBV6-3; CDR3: CASSYSQDYNEQFF; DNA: TGTGCCAGCAGTTACAGCCAGGACTACAATGAGCAGTTCTTC
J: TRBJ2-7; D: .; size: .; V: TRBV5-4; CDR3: CASSSNYEQYF; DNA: TGTGCCAGCAGCTCCAACTACGAGCAGTACTTC
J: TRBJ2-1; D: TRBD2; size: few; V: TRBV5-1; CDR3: CASSLALAGGSEQFF; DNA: TGCGCCAGCAGCTTGGCCCTAGCGGGGGGTAGCGAGCAGTTCTTC
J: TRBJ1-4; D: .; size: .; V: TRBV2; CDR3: CASKPGGRYLGGKLFF; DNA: TGTGCCAGCAAGCCCGGGGGACGATACCTTGGGGGAAAACTGTTTTTT
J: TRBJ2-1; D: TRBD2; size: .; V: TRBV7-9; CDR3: CASSFAGVGNEQFF; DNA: TGTGCCAGCAGCTTTGCGGGAGTAGGAAATGAGCAGTTCTTC
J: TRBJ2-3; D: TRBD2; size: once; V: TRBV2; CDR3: CASRGGDKSTDTQYF; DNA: TGTGCCAGCCGGGGGGGGGACAAGAGCACAGATACGCAGTATTTT
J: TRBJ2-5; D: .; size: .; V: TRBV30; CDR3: CAWRPPDKGQETQYF; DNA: TGTGCCTGGAGGCCCCCGGACAAGGGACAAGAGACCCAGTACTTC
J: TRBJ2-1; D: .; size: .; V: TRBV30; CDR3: CAWSEWDSNNEQFF; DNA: TGTGCCTGGAGTGAATGGGACTCTAACAATGAGCAGTTCTTC
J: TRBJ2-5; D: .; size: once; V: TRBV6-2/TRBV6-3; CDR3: CASSYSRSGETQYF; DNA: TGTGCCAGCAGTTACTCCCGATCCGGGGAGACCCAGTACTTC
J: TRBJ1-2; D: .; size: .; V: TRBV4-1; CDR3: CASSPPDGLRDGYTF; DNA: TGCGCCAGCAGCCCTCCGGACGGCTTGCGGGATGGCTACACCTTC
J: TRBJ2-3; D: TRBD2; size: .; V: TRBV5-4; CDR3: CASTSRREGRTQYF; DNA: TGTGCCAGCACCTCGCGGCGGGAGGGCCGAACGCAGTATTTT
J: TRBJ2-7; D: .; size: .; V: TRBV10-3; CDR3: CAISISVTASYEQYF; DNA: TGTGCCATCAGCATTTCGGTTACTGCATCCTACGAGCAGTACTTC
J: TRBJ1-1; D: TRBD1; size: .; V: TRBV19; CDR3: CASSTPGTAERRTEAFF; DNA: TGTGCCAGTAGTACCCCTGGGACAGCTGAACGTCGGACTGAAGCTTTCTTT
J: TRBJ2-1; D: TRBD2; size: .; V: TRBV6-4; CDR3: CASSERLAGDEQFF; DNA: TGTGCCAGCAGTGAAAGACTAGCGGGAGATGAGCAGTTCTTC
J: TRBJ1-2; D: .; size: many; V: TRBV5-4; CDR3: CASSLAPFVGYTF; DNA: TGTGCCAGCAGCTTGGCCCCTTTCGTGGGCTACACCTTC
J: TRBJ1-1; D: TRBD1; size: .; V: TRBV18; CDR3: CASSSDRGGTEAFF; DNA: TGTGCCAGCTCATCGGACAGGGGTGGGACTGAAGCTTTCTTT
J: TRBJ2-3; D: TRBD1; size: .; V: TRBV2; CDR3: CASRPGTGLPDTQYF; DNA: TGTGCCAGCCGACCGGGGACAGGACTACCAGATACGCAGTATTTT
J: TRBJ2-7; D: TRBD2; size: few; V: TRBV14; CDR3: CASSQELLAGVDEQYF; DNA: TGTGCCAGCAGCCAAGAGCTACTAGCGGGAGTGGACGAGCAGTACTTC
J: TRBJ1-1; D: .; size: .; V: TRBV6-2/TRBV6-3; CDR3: CASTPALNTEAFF; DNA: TGTGCCAGCACCCCGGCTTTGAACACTGAAGCTTTCTTT
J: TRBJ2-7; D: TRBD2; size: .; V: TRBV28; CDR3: CASRTSGTSYEQYF; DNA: TGTGCCAGCAGGACTAGCGGGACTTCCTACGAGCAGTACTTC